Listed below are T cell receptor beta chains from one sample, sequenced in a study of Ad26.COV2.S vaccination and SARS-CoV-2 variants. Profiling relied on immunoSEQ multiplex PCR, and the TCRdb table lists in-frame clones only, not all of them. The sample has 120,000 to 150,000 clones; 70% to 90% are singletons. Sequencing was performed on peripheral blood, taken after recovery from COVID-19. These receptors all come from a human donor who had recovered from COVID-19. CDR3s leave out the opening cysteine and the closing phenylalanine or tryptophan. Fields, in order: D gene, V gene, CDR3 protein. The D gene is left open where the match is weak.

d_call: NA; v_call: TRBV6-6; cdr3_aa: ASSTQTGNTEAF
d_call: NA; v_call: TRBV7-9; cdr3_aa: ASSFTHSTDTQY
d_call: TRBD1; v_call: TRBV27; cdr3_aa: ASTLRDRVYEQY
d_call: NA; v_call: TRBV12-5; cdr3_aa: ASGWTGGASGYT
d_call: NA; v_call: TRBV29-1; cdr3_aa: SVEGLQGYEQY
d_call: TRBD2; v_call: TRBV2; cdr3_aa: ASSAASGGITYEQY
d_call: NA; v_call: TRBV6-5; cdr3_aa: ASHGRSGGYNEQF
d_call: TRBD1; v_call: TRBV5-1; cdr3_aa: ASSLGTGKDTQY
d_call: TRBD1; v_call: TRBV19; cdr3_aa: ASSTTGSTEAF
d_call: TRBD1; v_call: TRBV27; cdr3_aa: ASRPEYTDRDEQY
d_call: NA; v_call: TRBV2; cdr3_aa: ASLGGNSPLH
d_call: TRBD1; v_call: TRBV6-5; cdr3_aa: ASSRPGQGKYEQY
d_call: NA; v_call: TRBV5-1; cdr3_aa: ASRGSSYEQY
d_call: NA; v_call: TRBV27; cdr3_aa: ASSNQGQRNTEAF
d_call: TRBD1; v_call: TRBV11-2; cdr3_aa: ASSLRTGNNEQF
d_call: NA; v_call: TRBV7-8; cdr3_aa: ASTGSGTEAF
d_call: NA; v_call: TRBV6-5; cdr3_aa: ASSQNSNQPQH
d_call: NA; v_call: TRBV7-9; cdr3_aa: ASSLSRAASTDTQY
d_call: NA; v_call: TRBV7-9; cdr3_aa: ASSLTGRGYMNTEAF
d_call: TRBD1; v_call: TRBV28; cdr3_aa: ASSIFGTDYGYT
d_call: NA; v_call: TRBV19; cdr3_aa: VSSFQDTYTEAF
d_call: NA; v_call: TRBV25-1; cdr3_aa: ASSGPVGDAPNTGELF
d_call: TRBD2; v_call: TRBV7-8; cdr3_aa: ASSARLAGGQETQY
d_call: NA; v_call: TRBV11-2; cdr3_aa: ASSWRGRLIDDTQY
d_call: NA; v_call: TRBV9; cdr3_aa: ASSVGQTVNYGYT
d_call: NA; v_call: TRBV28; cdr3_aa: ASSPYVWTNSNQPQH
d_call: NA; v_call: TRBV7-9; cdr3_aa: ASSLRLGRDSPLH
d_call: TRBD1; v_call: TRBV12-3/TRBV12-4; cdr3_aa: ASSFRGRVVSF
d_call: TRBD1; v_call: TRBV13; cdr3_aa: ASSLEDRALGGYT
d_call: TRBD1; v_call: TRBV30; cdr3_aa: AWADRVNQPQH